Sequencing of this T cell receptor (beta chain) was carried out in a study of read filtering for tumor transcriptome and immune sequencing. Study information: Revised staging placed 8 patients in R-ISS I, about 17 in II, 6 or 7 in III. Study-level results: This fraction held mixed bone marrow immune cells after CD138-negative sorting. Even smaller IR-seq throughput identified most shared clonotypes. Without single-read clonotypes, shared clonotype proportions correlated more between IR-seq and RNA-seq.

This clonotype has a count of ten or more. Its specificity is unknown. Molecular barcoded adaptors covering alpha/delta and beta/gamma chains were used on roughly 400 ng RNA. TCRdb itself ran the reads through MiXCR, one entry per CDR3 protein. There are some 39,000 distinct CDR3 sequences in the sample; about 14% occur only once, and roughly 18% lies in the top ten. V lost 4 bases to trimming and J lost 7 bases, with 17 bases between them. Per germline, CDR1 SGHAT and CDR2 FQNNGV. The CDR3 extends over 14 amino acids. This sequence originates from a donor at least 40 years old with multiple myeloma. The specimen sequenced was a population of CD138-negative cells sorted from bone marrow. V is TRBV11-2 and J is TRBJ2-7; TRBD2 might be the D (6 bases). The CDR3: CASSSPGRGHEQYF. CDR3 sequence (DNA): TGTGCCAGCAGCTCCCCCGGGAGAGGTCATGAGCAGTACTTC.